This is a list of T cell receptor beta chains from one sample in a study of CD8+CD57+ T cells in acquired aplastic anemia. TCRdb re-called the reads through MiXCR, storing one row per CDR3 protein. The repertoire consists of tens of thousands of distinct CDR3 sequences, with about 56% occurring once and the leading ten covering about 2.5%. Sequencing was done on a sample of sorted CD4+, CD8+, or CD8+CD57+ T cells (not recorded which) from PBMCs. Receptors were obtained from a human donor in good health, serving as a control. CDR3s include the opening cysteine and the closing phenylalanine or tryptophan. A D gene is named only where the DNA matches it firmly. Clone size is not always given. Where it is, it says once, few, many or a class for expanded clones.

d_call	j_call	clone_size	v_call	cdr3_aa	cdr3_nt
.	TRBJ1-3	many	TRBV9	CASSAGGGNTIYF	TGTGCCAGCAGCGCCGGCGGGGGAAACACCATATATTTT
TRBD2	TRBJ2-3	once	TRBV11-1	CASSPRRLAGDYTDTQYF	TGTGCCAGCAGCCCACGACGACTAGCGGGGGATTACACAGATACGCAGTATTTT
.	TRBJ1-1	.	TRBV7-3	CASSITGNTEAFF	TGTGCCAGCAGCATTACAGGGAACACTGAAGCTTTCTTT
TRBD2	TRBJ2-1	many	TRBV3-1	CASSPSTSGRGNEQFF	TGTGCCAGCAGCCCCTCGACTAGCGGGAGAGGCAATGAGCAGTTCTTC
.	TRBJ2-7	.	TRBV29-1	CSGRFGGREQYF	TGCAGCGGGAGATTCGGGGGGCGCGAGCAGTACTTC
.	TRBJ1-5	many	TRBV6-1	CASSDRAGLTAQHF	TGTGCCAGCAGTGATCGGGCAGGCTTGACAGCCCAGCATTTT
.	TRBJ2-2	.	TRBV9	CARRPNPSNTGELFF	TGTGCCCGCAGACCCAATCCTTCGAACACCGGGGAACTGTTTTTT
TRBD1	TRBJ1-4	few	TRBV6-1	CAAQTGRNEKLFF	TGTGCCGCGCAGACAGGGCGGAACGAAAAACTGTTTTTT
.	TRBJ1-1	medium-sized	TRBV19	CASSKTVNTEAFF	TGTGCCAGTAGTAAGACAGTGAACACTGAAGCTTTCTTT
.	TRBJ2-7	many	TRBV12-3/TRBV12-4	CASSLWPRVPYEQYF	TGTGCCAGCAGTTTATGGCCACGGGTACCCTACGAGCAGTACTTC
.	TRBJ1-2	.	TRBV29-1	CSVEDRKGRDGYTF	TGCAGCGTTGAAGATCGGAAAGGGAGGGATGGCTACACCTTC
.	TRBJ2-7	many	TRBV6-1	CASSIRVYEQYF	TGTGCCAGCAGTATCAGGGTTTACGAGCAGTACTTC
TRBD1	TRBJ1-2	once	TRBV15	CATSRDRGRGYTF	TGTGCCACCAGCAGGGACAGGGGGCGCGGCTACACCTTC
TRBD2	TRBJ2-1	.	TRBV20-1	CSAPRGGREVTEQFF	TGCAGTGCCCCTCGGGGTGGGCGGGAGGTGACTGAGCAGTTCTTC
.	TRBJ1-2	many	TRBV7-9	CASSLGFRELNYGYTF	TGTGCCAGCAGCTTAGGGTTTCGGGAACTCAACTATGGCTACACCTTC
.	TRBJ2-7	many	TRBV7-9	CASSLRGGQGTYEQYF	TGTGCCAGCAGCCTCCGAGGGGGGCAAGGAACCTACGAGCAGTACTTC
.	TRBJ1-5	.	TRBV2	CASSTQGKGQPQHF	TGTGCCAGCAGCACGCAAGGGAAGGGGCAGCCCCAGCATTTT
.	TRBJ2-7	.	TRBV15	CATSRDRLYEQYF	TGTGCCACCAGCAGAGACAGGCTGTACGAGCAGTACTTC
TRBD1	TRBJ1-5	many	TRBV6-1	CASSPGTGASNQPQHF	TGTGCCAGCAGTCCCGGGACAGGGGCTAGCAATCAGCCCCAGCATTTT
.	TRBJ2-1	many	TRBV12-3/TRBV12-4	CASSLVANPNEQFF	TGTGCCAGCAGTTTAGTGGCGAACCCCAATGAGCAGTTCTTC
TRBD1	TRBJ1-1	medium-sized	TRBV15	CATSRGPDRRNTEAFF	TGTGCCACCAGCAGAGGCCCGGACAGGCGAAACACTGAAGCTTTCTTT
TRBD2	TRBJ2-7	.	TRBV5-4	CASSLGLAGYSYEQYF	TGTGCCAGCAGCTTGGGACTAGCGGGGTACTCCTACGAGCAGTACTTC
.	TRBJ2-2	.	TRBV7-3	CASSLESNRAGGELFF	TGTGCCAGCAGCTTAGAGTCGAACAGGGCCGGCGGGGAGCTGTTTTTT
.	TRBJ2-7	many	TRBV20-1	CSARGWGSYEQYF	TGCAGTGCTAGGGGTTGGGGCTCCTACGAGCAGTACTTC
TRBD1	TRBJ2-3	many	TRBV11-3	CASSKQGTQYF	TGTGCCAGCAGTAAACAGGGGACCCAGTATTTT
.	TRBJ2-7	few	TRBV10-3	CAIGGDSYEQYF	TGTGCCATCGGCGGTGACTCCTACGAGCAGTACTTC
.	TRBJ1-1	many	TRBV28	CASSFWPSSSTEAFF	TGTGCCAGCAGTTTTTGGCCCTCCTCGAGCACTGAAGCTTTCTTT
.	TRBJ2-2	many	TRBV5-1	CASSLGGYTNTGELFF	TGCGCCAGCAGCTTGGGAGGTTATACGAACACCGGGGAGCTGTTTTTT